These 26 T cell receptor beta chains were sequenced from one sample in a study of blood T cell repertoires in COVID-19. The data were produced by immunoSEQ multiplex PCR, yet TCRdb's version contains in-frame clones alone and is incomplete. The sample includes under 350,000 clones, around 86% of them seen just once. Sequenced material: PBMCs or T cells enriched from blood (not recorded which). Every receptor here comes from a woman aged 40 to 50 with acute COVID-19.

V and J are TRBV12-3 or TRBV12-4 and TRBJ1-1, with D possibly being TRBD1 (6 bases). V lost 6 bases to trimming and J lost 6 bases, with 14 bases between them. CDR3 size: 13 residues. CDR3 DNA sequence: TGTGCCAGCAGCCTCTCTCAGGGGTCTGAAGCTTTCTTT. It specifies CASSLSQGSEAFF.

The chain employs TRBV6-5 and TRBJ1-2, with 9 bases fitting TRBD1. Germline lookup yields CDR1 MNHEY and CDR2 SVGAGI. J gave up 12 bases and V 4 bases, and 9 bases lay outside the gene matches. CDR3 length: 13 residues. The CDR3 DNA reads TGTGCCAGCAGTTGGGACAGGGTGAATCCTCACACCTTC. This gives the protein CASSWDRVNPHTF.

The V and J genes are TRBV5-1 and TRBJ2-2; D remains unclear. Germline CDR1 reads SGHRS; CDR2 reads YFSETQ. This CDR3 has 15 residues. The V end was cut by 0 bases, the J end by 4 bases, with 10 bases between. Here the CDR3 reads CASSLDSLITGELFF. CDR3 nucleotides: TGCGCCAGCAGCTTGGATAGCCTGATCACCGGGGAGCTGTTTTTT. The full variable domain, in which reference TRBV5-1 and TRBJ2-2 provide the parts outside the CDR3, is KAGVTQTPRYLIKTRGQQVTLSCSPISGHRSVSWYQQTPGQGLQFLFEYFSETQRNKGNFPGRFSGRQFSNSRSEMNVSTLELGDSALYLCASSLDSLITGELFFGEGSRLTVL.

The V call is TRBV2, the J call TRBJ2-7; D is unresolved. The CDR3 totals 15 residues. From germline, CDR1 is SNHLY and CDR2 FYNNEI. V was trimmed by 0 bases and J by 4 bases, leaving 13 bases between them. The CDR3 reads CASSEANPGLYEQYF. CDR3 bases: TGTGCCAGCAGTGAAGCCAACCCAGGTCTATACGAGCAGTACTTC.

This rearrangement joins TRBV19 to TRBJ2-3, with 14 bases matching TRBD2. Germline V lookup: CDR1 LNHDA, CDR2 SQIVND (reference sequence). V dropped 3 bases and J dropped 6; count of bases not matched to a gene: 11. This CDR3 is built from 18 residues. The CDR3 DNA reads TGTGCCAGTAGTATTTCTGTGGGACTAGCGGGAGCATCCGATACGCAGTATTTT. Translation gives CASSISVGLAGASDTQYF.

The chain has TRBV19 and TRBJ1-2, with TRBD1 matching 7 bases. V lost 4 bases and J lost 7; bases outside the gene matches: 6. The CDR3 extends over 13 amino acids. CDR1 is LNHDA, CDR2 SQIVND, per germline (reference sequence). The CDR3: CASSTGTGAGYTF. CDR3 DNA sequence: TGTGCCAGTAGTACAGGAACAGGGGCTGGCTACACCTTC.

The chain is built from TRBV27 and TRBJ1-1; no clear D. V lost 5 bases and J lost 5, with 15 bases in between. The CDR3 covers 14 residues. Germline V gene sequence: CDR1 MNHEY, CDR2 SMNVEV (reference sequence). As DNA, the CDR3 is TGTGCCAGCAGTCTAGAGGGTCCGCCGACTGAAGCTTTCTTT. It codes for CASSLEGPPTEAFF.

The chain has TRBV2 and TRBJ1-6, with 9 bases matching TRBD1. V was pared by 4 bases and J by 6 bases, with 4 bases of the junction left unmatched. This CDR3 contains 15 residues. Germline assignment: CDR1 SNHLY and CDR2 FYNNEI. In DNA form, the CDR3 reads TGTGCCAGCAGTGGACAGGGGGTTTCTAATTCACCCCTCCACTTT. Translating it yields CASSGQGVSNSPLHF.

This clone has only one observation. The rearrangement uses TRBV28 and TRBJ2-2; TRBD1 agrees at 8 bases. The V gene's germline CDR1 is MDHEN and CDR2 SYDVKM. The V segment lost 6 bases and the J segment 4 bases; nucleotides outside the gene matches: 4. The CDR3 is 14 residues long. The chain's CDR3 is CASRTTGGTGELFF. Here the CDR3 DNA reads TGTGCCAGCAGAACTACAGGGGGCACCGGGGAGCTGTTTTTT.

With respect to this clone: The sample carries other DNA sequences with the same CDR3. V usage is TRBV18 and J usage is TRBJ2-7; 7 bases fit TRBD2. CDR3 length: 14 residues. The germline V gene has CDR1 KGHSH and CDR2 LQKENI. V dropped 0 bases and J dropped 4; count of bases not matched to a gene: 3. For the CDR3, the DNA is TGTGCCAGCTCACCACCGGCGGGAGCGTACGAGCAGTACTTC. Its translation is CASSPPAGAYEQYF.

This chain connects TRBV24-1 to TRBJ1-2; D gene unclear. Between the trimmed V and J ends, which lost 3 bases and 5 bases, there was a span of 6 bases. The V gene's germline CDR1 is KGHDR and CDR2 SFDVKD. The length of the CDR3 is 12 residues. CDR3 residues: CATSDLIYGYTF. The CDR3 nucleotides read TGTGCCACCAGTGATCTAATATATGGCTACACCTTC.

This sequence joins TRBV27 and TRBJ1-1; 10 bases match TRBD1. Germline V lookup: CDR1 MNHEY, CDR2 SMNVEV (reference sequence). The length of the CDR3 is 14 residues. The junction had 6 bases not matched to a gene; V was cut back by 4 bases and J by 7 bases. The CDR3 spells CASSSTGGSDEAFF. The CDR3 DNA reads as TGTGCCAGCAGTTCGACAGGGGGCTCGGATGAAGCTTTCTTT.

This clone was found a few times. Other DNA variants within this sample encode the same CDR3. This chain joins TRBV9 and TRBJ1-2, with D tentatively TRBD1 (6 bases). Germline CDR1 and CDR2: SGDLS and YYNGEE. V lost 0 bases and J 0 bases, leaving 9 bases between the germline ends. The CDR3 length is 15 residues. The CDR3 DNA reads as TGTGCCAGCAGCGTAGGGGCAGGGGCTAACTATGGCTACACCTTC. It yields the protein CASSVGAGANYGYTF. The full variable domain, in which reference TRBV9 and TRBJ1-2 provide the parts outside the CDR3, is DSGVTQTPKHLITATGQRVTLRCSPRSGDLSVYWYQQSLDQGLQFLIQYYNGEERAKGNILERFSAQQFPDLHSELNLSSLELGDSALYFCASSVGAGANYGYTFGSGTRLTVV.

This sequence joins TRBV7-8 and TRBJ2-7; possibly TRBD2 for D (6 bases). With 0 bases removed from V and 6 bases from J, the gap between germline ends came to 18 bases. The CDR3 loop spans 16 amino acids. The germline CDR1 and CDR2 sequences are SGHVS and FQNEAQ. The CDR3 sequence: CASSLAPLEWRGEQYF. The CDR3 nucleotides are TGTGCCAGCAGCTTAGCGCCCCTCGAGTGGAGGGGCGAGCAGTACTTC.

CDR3 residues: CASSRQEIAGAGNEQFF. In DNA, the CDR3 is TGCGCCAGCAGCCGACAGGAAATAGCGGGGGCCGGGAATGAGCAGTTCTTC. The V gene is TRBV4-1, the J gene TRBJ2-1, with 9 bases that match TRBD2. CDR3 size: 17 residues. The V segment lost 4 bases and the J segment 7 bases; nucleotides outside the gene matches: 14. The germline gives CDR1 MGHRA, CDR2 YSYEKL.

The CDR3 region is CSAKGWTEAFF. The CDR3, as DNA: TGCAGTGCTAAGGGGTGGACTGAAGCTTTCTTT. The J gene is TRBJ1-1, the V gene TRBV20-1, with D possibly matching TRBD1 (5 bases). This CDR3 region has 11 residues. The germline CDR1 and CDR2 sequences are DFQATT and SNEGSKA (reference sequence). The ends were cut back, 4 bases at V and 5 bases at J, with 8 bases in the middle.

The rearrangement joins TRBV5-4 to TRBJ1-1; D gene ambiguous. Germline loops: CDR1 SGHNT, CDR2 YYREEE (reference sequence). The CDR3 spans 13 residues. V was cut by 3 bases and J by 0 bases, with 6 bases left in between. CDR3 region: CASSWTVNTEAFF. The DNA of the CDR3 is TGTGCCAGCAGCTGGACTGTGAACACTGAAGCTTTCTTT.

This chain uses TRBV15 with TRBJ2-7; TRBD1 agrees at 7 bases. CDR1 is LNHNV, CDR2 YYDKDF, per germline (reference sequence). This CDR3 region has 15 residues. Losses at the gene ends were 1 base for V and 0 bases for J; bases not matched to a gene: 3. The CDR3 DNA is TGTGCCACCAGCAGAGTATGGACAGGCTCCTACGAGCAGTACTTC. This codes for CATSRVWTGSYEQYF. The entire variable domain, with the rest obtained from reference TRBV15 and TRBJ2-7, is as follows: DAMVIQNPRYQVTQFGKPVTLSCSQTLNHNVMYWYQQKSSQAPKLLFHYYDKDFNNEADTPDNFQSRRPNTSFCFLDIRSPGLGDTAMYLCATSRVWTGSYEQYFGPGTRLTVT.

This clone has more than one count but fewer than ten. This rearrangement joins TRBV28 to TRBJ2-4; D possibly corresponds to TRBD1 (5 bases). This CDR3 has 13 amino acids. Germline values: CDR1 MDHEN, CDR2 SYDVKM. With 7 bases removed from V and 7 bases from J, the gap between germline ends came to 14 bases. CDR3 coding DNA: TGTGCCAGCATTTCTCCAGGGTCGAACATTCAGTACTTC. It translates to CASISPGSNIQYF.

DNA for the CDR3: TGTGCCAGCAGGGCTAGGGGGAGATGGACAGATACGCAGTATTTT. Translated: CASRARGRWTDTQYF. The chain employs TRBV6-5 and TRBJ2-3; possibly TRBD1 for D (6 bases). CDR1 MNHEY and CDR2 SVGAGI come from the germline V gene. Trimming took 6 bases from V and 3 from J, leaving 16 bases between them. The CDR3 covers 15 residues.

This chain links TRBV18 with TRBJ1-2; 8 bases line up with TRBD1. The CDR3 is 16 residues long. J was trimmed by 4 bases and V by 2 bases; bases with no gene match: 9. CDR1 KGHSH and CDR2 LQKENI come from the germline V gene. The CDR3 is CASSPSQGAPSYGYTF. CDR3 in DNA: TGTGCCAGCTCACCATCTCAGGGGGCCCCCTCCTATGGCTACACCTTC.

The V and J genes are TRBV4-1 and TRBJ1-3, with 9 bases aligning to TRBD1. Germline-derived CDR1 and CDR2 are MGHRA and YSYEKL. V was pared by 4 bases and J by 3 bases, with 4 bases of the junction left unmatched. The CDR3 is 15 residues long. The DNA of the CDR3 is TGCGCCAGCAGCCGAGACAGGGGGGTTGGAAACACCATATATTTT. This encodes CASSRDRGVGNTIYF.

The chain is built from TRBV9 and TRBJ1-6; D might be TRBD1 (6 bases). V lost 0 bases and J 5 bases, leaving 6 bases between the germline ends. The CDR3 totals 14 residues. Per the germline V gene, CDR1 is SGDLS and CDR2 is YYNGEE. The CDR3 bases are TGTGCCAGCAGCGTAGCAGGGGATAATTCACCCCTCCACTTT. Protein product: CASSVAGDNSPLHF.

The V gene is TRBV6-1, the J gene TRBJ1-5, with D unclear. This CDR3 comprises 12 residues. Germline assignment: CDR1 MNHNS and CDR2 SASEGT. With 2 bases removed from V and 5 bases from J, the gap between germline ends came to 4 bases. DNA for the CDR3: TGTGCCAGCAGTGAACACTATCAGCCCCAGCATTTT. Its translation is CASSEHYQPQHF.

This clone appeared once. The gene calls are TRBV7-2 and TRBJ2-7, with 12 bases identical to TRBD1. Germline CDR1 is SGHTA and CDR2 is FQGNSA. Trimming took 5 bases from V and 3 from J; bases not matched to a gene: 5. The CDR3 contains 15 residues. CDR3 in amino acids: CASSPGTGGYYEQYF. The CDR3 DNA follows: TGTGCCAGCAGCCCCGGGACAGGGGGCTACTACGAGCAGTACTTC. The full variable domain, rest sourced from reference TRBV7-2 and TRBJ2-7, is GAGVSQSPSNKVTEKGKDVELRCDPISGHTALYWYRQSLGQGLEFLIYFQGNSAPDKSGLPSDRFSAERTGGSVSTLTIQRTQQEDSAVYLCASSPGTGGYYEQYFGPGTRLTVT.

The chain joins TRBV28 to TRBJ2-7, with 9 bases fitting TRBD2. Germline loops: CDR1 MDHEN, CDR2 SYDVKM. J lost 4 bases, V lost 7 bases, and 5 bases had no gene match. This CDR3 spans 13 amino acids. The DNA for the CDR3 is TGTGCCAGCATTAGCGGGAGCTTATACGAGCAGTACTTC. It codes for CASISGSLYEQYF. Looking up the rest from reference TRBV28 and TRBJ2-7 gives the full variable domain: DVKVTQSSRYLVKRTGEKVFLECVQDMDHENMFWYRQDPGLGLRLIYFSYDVKMKEKGDIPEGYSVSREKKERFSLILESASTNQTSMYLCASISGSLYEQYFGPGTRLTVT.